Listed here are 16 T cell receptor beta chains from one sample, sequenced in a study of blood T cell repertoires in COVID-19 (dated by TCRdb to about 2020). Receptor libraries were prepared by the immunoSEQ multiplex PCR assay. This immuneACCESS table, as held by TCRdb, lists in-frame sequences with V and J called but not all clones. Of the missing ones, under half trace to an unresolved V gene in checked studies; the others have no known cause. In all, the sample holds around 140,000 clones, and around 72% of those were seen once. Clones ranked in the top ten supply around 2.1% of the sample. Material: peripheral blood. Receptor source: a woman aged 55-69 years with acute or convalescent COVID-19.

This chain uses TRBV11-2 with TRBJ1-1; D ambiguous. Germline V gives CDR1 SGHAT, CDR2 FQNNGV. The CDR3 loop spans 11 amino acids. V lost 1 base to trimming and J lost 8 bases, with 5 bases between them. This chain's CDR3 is CASSLGAEAFF. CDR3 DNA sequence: TGTGCCAGCAGCTTAGGAGCGGAAGCTTTCTTT.

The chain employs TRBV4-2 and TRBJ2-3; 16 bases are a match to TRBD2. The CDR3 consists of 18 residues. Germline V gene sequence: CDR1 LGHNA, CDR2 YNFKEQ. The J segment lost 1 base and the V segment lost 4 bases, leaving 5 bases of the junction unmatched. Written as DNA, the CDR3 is TGTGCCAGCAGCCGGGGACTAGCGGGAGGGCCAGGCACAGATACGCAGTATTTT. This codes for CASSRGLAGGPGTDTQYF.

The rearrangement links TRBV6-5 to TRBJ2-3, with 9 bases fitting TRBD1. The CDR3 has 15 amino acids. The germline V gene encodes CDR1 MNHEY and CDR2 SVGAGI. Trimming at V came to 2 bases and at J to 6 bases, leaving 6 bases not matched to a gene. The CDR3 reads CASSYTSTGGDTQYF. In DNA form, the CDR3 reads TGTGCCAGCAGTTACACCTCGACAGGGGGGGATACGCAGTATTTT.

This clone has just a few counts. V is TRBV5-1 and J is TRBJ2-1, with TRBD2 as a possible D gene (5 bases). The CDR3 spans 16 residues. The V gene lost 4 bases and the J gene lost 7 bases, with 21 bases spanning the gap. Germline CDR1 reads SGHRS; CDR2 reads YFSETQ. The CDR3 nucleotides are TGCGCCAGCAGCCCGGTTTCAGTCGCGGGTGGGAATGAGCAGTTCTTC. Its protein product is CASSPVSVAGGNEQFF.

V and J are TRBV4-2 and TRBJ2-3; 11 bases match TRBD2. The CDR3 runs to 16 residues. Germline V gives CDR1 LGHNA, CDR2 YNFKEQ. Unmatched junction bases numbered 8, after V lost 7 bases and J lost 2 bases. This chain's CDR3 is CASTVTSGRATDTQYF. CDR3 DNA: TGTGCCAGCACCGTAACTAGCGGGAGAGCCACAGATACGCAGTATTTT.

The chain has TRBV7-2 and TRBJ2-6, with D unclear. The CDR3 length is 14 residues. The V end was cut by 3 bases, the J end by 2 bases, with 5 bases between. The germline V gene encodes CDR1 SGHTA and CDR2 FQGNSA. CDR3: CASSFLAGANVLTF. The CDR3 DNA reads TGTGCCAGCAGCTTTCTTGCTGGGGCCAACGTCCTGACTTTC.

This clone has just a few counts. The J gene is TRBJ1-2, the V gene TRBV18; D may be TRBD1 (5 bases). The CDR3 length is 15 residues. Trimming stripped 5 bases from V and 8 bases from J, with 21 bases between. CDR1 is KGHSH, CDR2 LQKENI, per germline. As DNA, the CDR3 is TGTGCCAGCTCATCGACAGCCGTTCGCATGACGGGCTACACCTTC. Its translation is CASSSTAVRMTGYTF.

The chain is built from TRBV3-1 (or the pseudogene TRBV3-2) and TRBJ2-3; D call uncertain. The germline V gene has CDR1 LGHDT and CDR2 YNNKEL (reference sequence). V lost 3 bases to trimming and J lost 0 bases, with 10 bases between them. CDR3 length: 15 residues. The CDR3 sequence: CASSHRSGSTDTQYF. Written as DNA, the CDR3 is TGTGCCAGCAGCCACCGGTCCGGTAGCACAGATACGCAGTATTTT.

As DNA, the CDR3 is TGTGCCAGCAGGGCAGGAGGGAATTCACCCCTCCACTTT. It translates to CASRAGGNSPLHF. This chain links TRBV28 with TRBJ1-6; D remains unclear. The CDR3 spans 13 residues. V shed 6 bases and J shed 7 bases, with 10 bases lying between them. Germline CDR1 and CDR2: MDHEN and SYDVKM.

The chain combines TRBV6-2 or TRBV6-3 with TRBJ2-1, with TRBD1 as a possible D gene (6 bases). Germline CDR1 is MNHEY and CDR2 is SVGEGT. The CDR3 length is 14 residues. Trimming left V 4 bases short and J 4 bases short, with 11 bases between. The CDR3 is CASSSHGQYNEQFF. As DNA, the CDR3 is TGTGCCAGCAGTTCCCATGGACAGTACAATGAGCAGTTCTTC.

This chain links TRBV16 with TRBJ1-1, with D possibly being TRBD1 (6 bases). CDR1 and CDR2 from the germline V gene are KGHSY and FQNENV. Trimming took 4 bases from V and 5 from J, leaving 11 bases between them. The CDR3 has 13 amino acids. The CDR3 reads CASSLQGRTEAFF. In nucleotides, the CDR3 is TGTGCCAGCAGCCTACAGGGTCGGACTGAAGCTTTCTTT.

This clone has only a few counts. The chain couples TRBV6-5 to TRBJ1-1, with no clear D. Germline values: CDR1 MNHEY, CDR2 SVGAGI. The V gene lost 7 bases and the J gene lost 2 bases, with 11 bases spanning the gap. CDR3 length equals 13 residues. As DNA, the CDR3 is TGTGCCAGCAACGGGAGGTTTAACACTGAAGCTTTCTTT. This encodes CASNGRFNTEAFF.

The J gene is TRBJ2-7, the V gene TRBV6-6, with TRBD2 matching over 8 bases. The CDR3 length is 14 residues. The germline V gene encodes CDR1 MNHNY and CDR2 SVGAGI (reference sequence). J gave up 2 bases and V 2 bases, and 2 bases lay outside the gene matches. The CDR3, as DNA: TGTGCCAGCAGTTACGCGGGGGGCCCCTACGAGCAGTACTTC. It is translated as CASSYAGGPYEQYF.

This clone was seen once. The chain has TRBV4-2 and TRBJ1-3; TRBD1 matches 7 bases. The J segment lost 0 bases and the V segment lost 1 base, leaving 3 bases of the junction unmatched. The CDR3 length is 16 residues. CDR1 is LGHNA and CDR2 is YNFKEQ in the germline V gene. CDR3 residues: CASSQGQGGSGNTIYF. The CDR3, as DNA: TGTGCCAGCAGCCAAGGACAGGGTGGCTCTGGAAACACCATATATTTT.

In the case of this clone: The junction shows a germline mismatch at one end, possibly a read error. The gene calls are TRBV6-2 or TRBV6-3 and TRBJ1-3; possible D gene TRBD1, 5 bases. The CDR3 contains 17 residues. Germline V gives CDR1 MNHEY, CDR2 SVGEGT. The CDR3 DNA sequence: TGTGCCAGCAGTAACTCGGGACTGATTTTCTCTGGAAACACCATATATTTT. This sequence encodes CASSNSGLIFSGNTIYF.

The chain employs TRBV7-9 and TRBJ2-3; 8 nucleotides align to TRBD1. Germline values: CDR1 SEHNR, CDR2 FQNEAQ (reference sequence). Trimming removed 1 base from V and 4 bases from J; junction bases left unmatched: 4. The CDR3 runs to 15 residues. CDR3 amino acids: CASSLDGQGADTQYF. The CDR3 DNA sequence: TGTGCCAGCAGCTTAGATGGACAGGGCGCAGATACGCAGTATTTT.